The 14 T cell receptor beta chains listed next were all sequenced from one sample in a study of response to subunit inactivated influenza vaccine. TCRdb called the RT-PCR reads again in MiXCR, with one record for every CDR3 protein. The repertoire has 170,000 or so distinct CDR3 sequences, around 10% of them found once; the top ten carry about a third. Sequencing used CD8+ T cells sorted from PBMCs, obtained less than 25 months after vaccination. All receptors come from a man aged 50 to 75 who received an inactivated influenza vaccine.

This sequence joins TRBV12-3 or TRBV12-4 and TRBJ2-3; D might be TRBD1 (5 bases). This CDR3 has 15 amino acids. V was clipped by 1 base and J by 4 bases, with 12 bases between them. The CDR3 protein is CASSLVAGLADTQYF. The CDR3 DNA sequence: TGTGCCAGCAGTTTAGTTGCAGGGTTGGCAGATACGCAGTATTTT.

This chain joins TRBV29-1 and TRBJ2-1; D is possibly TRBD1 (5 bases). V lost 0 bases and J lost 4, with 10 bases in between. Germline lookup yields CDR1 SQVTM and CDR2 ANQGSEA. The CDR3 is 14 amino acids. CDR3 nucleotide sequence: TGCAGCGTTGAAGATCAGGACAAGTACAATGAGCAGTTCTTC. Residues: CSVEDQDKYNEQFF.

This clonotype came up a few times. The chain links TRBV28 to TRBJ2-7; 7 bases map to TRBD2. This CDR3 has 16 residues. Germline values: CDR1 MDHEN, CDR2 SYDVKM. V gave up 6 bases and J gave up 5 bases; unmatched junction bases: 16. CDR3 residues: CASSGMGREHAHEQYF. The CDR3 nucleotides read TGTGCCAGCAGCGGTATGGGGCGGGAGCACGCACACGAGCAGTACTTC.

The V gene is TRBV2, the J gene TRBJ1-6, with TRBD1 matching over 8 bases. The CDR3 contains 14 residues. Per the germline V gene, CDR1 is SNHLY and CDR2 is FYNNEI. Losses at the gene ends were 5 bases for V and 7 bases for J; bases not matched to a gene: 4. CDR3 sequence reads: CASSSGTGNSPLHF. The CDR3 nucleotides read TGTGCCAGCAGTTCCGGGACAGGAAATTCACCCCTCCACTTT.

This clonotype appeared a few times. V and J are TRBV27 and TRBJ2-2; D perhaps matches TRBD1 (5 bases). There are 16 residues in the CDR3. The V gene's germline CDR1 is MNHEY and CDR2 SMNVEV (reference sequence). V was cut by 7 bases and J by 2 bases, with 17 bases left in between. The CDR3 protein is CASTRAGPFNTGELFF. Here the CDR3 DNA reads TGTGCCAGCACTCGAGCAGGGCCATTTAACACCGGGGAGCTGTTTTTT.

This clonotype was seen more than once but under ten times. The chain uses TRBV28 and TRBJ2-3; no clear D. Trimming removed 6 bases from V and 0 bases from J, with 10 bases in between. Per the germline V gene, CDR1 is MDHEN and CDR2 is SYDVKM. There are 14 residues in the CDR3. CDR3 coding DNA: TGTGCCAGCAGATTTGAGTCTAGCACAGATACGCAGTATTTT. Its translation is CASRFESSTDTQYF.

This clonotype was detected a few times. The V call is TRBV15, the J call TRBJ1-1; D gene ambiguous. Trimming took off 0 bases at V and 7 bases at J, with 6 bases between the two ends. CDR3 length equals 12 residues. Germline V gene sequence: CDR1 LNHNV, CDR2 YYDKDF (reference sequence). CDR3 sequence: CATSRDEREAFF. The DNA for the CDR3 is TGTGCCACCAGCAGAGATGAACGTGAAGCTTTCTTT.

Many counts were recorded for this clonotype. The chain combines TRBV12-3 or TRBV12-4 with TRBJ2-1; TRBD1 agrees at 8 bases. The CDR3 covers 16 residues. The V gene end was trimmed by 5 bases and the J gene end by 4 bases; junction bases not matched to a gene: 10. The CDR3 DNA sequence: TGTGCCAGCAGTCCTCCCCAGGGGGCGGGATACAATGAGCAGTTCTTC. The encoded protein is CASSPPQGAGYNEQFF.

Only a few counts were recorded for this clonotype. The chain carries TRBV20-1 and TRBJ2-3; the D is unclear. Trimming stripped 4 bases from V and 6 bases from J, with 23 bases between. The CDR3 contains 16 residues. The germline gives CDR1 DFQATT, CDR2 SNEGSKA (reference sequence). CDR3 nucleotide sequence: TGCAGTGCTAACGGTGACGGCAGCCAAACGATGGATACGCAGTATTTT. This encodes CSANGDGSQTMDTQYF.

Only a few counts were recorded for this clonotype. The chain combines TRBV4-1 with TRBJ1-1; maybe TRBD1 (6 bases). Trimming took 1 base from V and 0 from J, leaving 12 bases between them. The CDR3 covers 16 residues. The germline gives CDR1 MGHRA, CDR2 YSYEKL. CDR3 loop: CASSQVPGQLNTEAFF. The CDR3 nucleotides read TGCGCCAGCAGCCAAGTACCGGGACAATTGAACACTGAAGCTTTCTTT.

This clonotype came up many times. This chain links TRBV5-1 with TRBJ2-7; 7 nucleotides agree with TRBD1. The CDR3 extends over 14 amino acids. The trim removed 3 bases at V and 1 base at J, leaving 4 bases unmatched. The germline V gene has CDR1 SGHRS and CDR2 YFSETQ. In DNA, the CDR3 is TGCGCCAGCAGCTACCGACAGGGATCCTACGAGCAGTACTTC. As protein: CASSYRQGSYEQYF.

This clonotype has a handful of counts. The chain is built from TRBV29-1 and TRBJ2-7; the D gene is possibly TRBD2 (6 bases). CDR1 and CDR2 (germline): SQVTM, ANQGSEA. The germline V and J ends were trimmed by 5 bases and 6 bases, with 11 bases remaining between them. There are 11 residues in the CDR3. The CDR3 coding sequence is TGCAGCGTTCAGGAGGGTGCCGAGCAGTACTTC. Translated: CSVQEGAEQYF.

This sequence joins TRBV12-3 or TRBV12-4 and TRBJ2-5, with 10 bases that match TRBD1. The CDR3 contains 13 residues. Trimming at V came to 5 bases and at J to 5 bases, leaving 2 bases not matched to a gene. Written as DNA, the CDR3 is TGTGCCAGCAGTGGGGACAGGGGTGAGACCCAGTACTTC. It is translated as CASSGDRGETQYF.

This clonotype was found many times. This chain joins TRBV20-1 and TRBJ2-2; 10 positions match TRBD1. In germline, CDR1 is DFQATT, CDR2 SNEGSKA (reference sequence). V lost 3 bases and J lost 1; bases outside the gene matches: 2. The CDR3 contains 15 residues. The CDR3 DNA reads TGCAGTGCTAGGACAGGGGGCCAGAACACCGGGGAGCTGTTTTTT. Translated: CSARTGGQNTGELFF.